The sequence of this TCR beta chain was determined in a study of Ad26.COV2.S vaccination and SARS-CoV-2 variants. As for treatment: some 20 received Ad26.COV2.S at low or high dose, single or two shots; about 5 received placebo; per-sample allocation not given. Sampling took place 63 days after the first vaccine or placebo injection. Points from the study as a whole: Placebo recipients and vaccine recipients were similar in non-spike TCR breadth.

About this clone itself: Its antigen is not identified.

Here immunoSEQ multiplex PCR was the method, and the copy in TCRdb shows in-frame clones only, minus some. Of about 480,000 clones detected, around 85% appear once; the ten largest clones hold roughly 13%. This specimen was peripheral blood, taken in a trial of Ad26.COV2.S vaccine versus placebo. The clonotype originates from a person aged 18 to 59 who received the Ad26.COV2.S COVID-19 vaccine or a placebo.

In nucleotides, the CDR3 is TGCGCCAGCAGCCAAGCTCTCCCAGGTCGGTCCTACGAGCAGTACTTC. Translating gives CASSQALPGRSYEQYF. The chain couples TRBV4-1 to TRBJ2-7; unclear D gene. Germline assignment: CDR1 MGHRA and CDR2 YSYEKL. The CDR3 runs 16 residues. V was clipped by 1 base and J by 1 base, with 14 bases between them.